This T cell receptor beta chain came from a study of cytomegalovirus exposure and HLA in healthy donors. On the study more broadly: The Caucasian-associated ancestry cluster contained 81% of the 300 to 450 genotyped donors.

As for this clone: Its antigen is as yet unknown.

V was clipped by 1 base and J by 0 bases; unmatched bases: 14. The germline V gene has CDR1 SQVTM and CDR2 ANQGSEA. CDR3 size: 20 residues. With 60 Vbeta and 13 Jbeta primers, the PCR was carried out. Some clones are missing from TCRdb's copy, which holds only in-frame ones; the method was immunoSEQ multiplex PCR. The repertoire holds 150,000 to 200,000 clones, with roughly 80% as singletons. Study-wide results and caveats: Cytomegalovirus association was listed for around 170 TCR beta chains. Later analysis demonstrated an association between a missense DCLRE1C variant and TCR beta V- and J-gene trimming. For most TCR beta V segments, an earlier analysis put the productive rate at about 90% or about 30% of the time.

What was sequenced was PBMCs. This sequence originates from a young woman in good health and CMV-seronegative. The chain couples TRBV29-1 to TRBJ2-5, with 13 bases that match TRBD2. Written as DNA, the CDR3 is TGCAGCGTTGAAGGGGAACTAGCGGGAGGGCCAACGGGGTACCAAGAGACCCAGTACTTC. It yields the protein CSVEGELAGGPTGYQETQYF.